This TCR beta chain is drawn from a study of Graves' ophthalmopathy and Graves' hyperthyroidism. Study-level findings and limits: The majority of expanded thyroid clonotypes above 0.001 frequency also occurred in blood.

Germline lookup yields CDR1 SGHTA and CDR2 FQGNSA. This CDR3 has 16 residues. V lost 5 bases, J lost 5 bases, and 10 bases stayed unmatched. In regard to this clonotype: Its specificity is unknown.

The authors amplified TCR beta CDR3 regions from RNA transcripts. HTBI-primed first-round RT-PCR preceded second-round multiplex PCR. TCRdb re-called the multiplex PCR reads through MiXCR, storing one row per CDR3 protein. The sample has approximately 150,000 distinct CDR3 sequences; roughly two fifths are singletons. The J gene is TRBJ2-5, the V gene TRBV7-2; TRBD1 aligns across 11 bases. The sequence was collected from a young man with Graves' ophthalmopathy. The source material was peripheral blood. The CDR3 here is CASSPSDRGLGETQYF. Here the CDR3 DNA reads TGTGCCAGCAGCCCCTCGGACAGGGGGCTAGGGGAGACCCAGTACTTC.